The TCR beta chain described here comes from a study of T cell repertoires and HLA-DP antigens. This clone was counted once. Its target is unknown. Sequenced by immunoSEQ multiplex PCR; TCRdb stores in-frame clones only, minus some. The sample consists of 55,000 to 80,000 clones, around 80% of them appearing once. Study-wide findings and caveats: Average cumulative frequency of previously undetected clones was 36.3% against one allele and 45% to 65% against the other. Naive and memory CD4+ cells were analysed together, not apart.

The CDR3 runs 15 residues. The germline gives CDR1 SGHRS, CDR2 YFSETQ. With V trimmed by 3 bases and J by 4 bases, 4 bases remained unmatched. The TCR was taken from a man aged 60 to 69 in good health and CMV-seronegative. The sample comprised CD4+ T cells from PBMCs. V is TRBV5-1 and J is TRBJ2-2, with 9 bases lining up with TRBD2. CDR3 sequence (DNA): TGCGCCAGCAGCTCCCGGACTAGCGTCACCGGGGAGCTGTTTTTT. Its protein product is CASSSRTSVTGELFF.